Described below is a single TCR beta chain sequence and its context. The CDR3 length is 15 residues. J gave up 10 bases and V 2 bases, and 9 bases lay outside the gene matches. Looked up from germline, CDR1 is SGDLS and CDR2 is YYNGEE. RNA was extracted and reverse transcribed into cDNA as the sequencing template. Measured with immunoSEQ multiplex PCR; TCRdb has only the in-frame clones, and not every one. The data contain about 100,000 clones, roughly 60% of them singletons. The sample comes from a study of CD8+ T cells in alopecia areata. The sample taken for sequencing was CD8+ T cells sorted from blood. The receptor comes from a human donor in good health. V is TRBV9 and J is TRBJ2-1; 10 nucleotides align to TRBD2. In DNA form, the CDR3 reads TGTGCCAGCAGCGTTGGGGCTAGCGGGGGTGGCGAGCAGTTCTTC. Translation gives CASSVGASGGGEQFF.